The T cell receptor (beta chain) described here comes from a study of beta chain features in type 1 diabetes. Trimming took off 3 bases at V and 0 bases at J, with 12 bases between the two ends. CDR3 length: 15 amino acids. CDR1 is SGHNT, CDR2 YYREEE, per germline (reference sequence). Every isolated RNA sample was fully reverse transcribed, so sequencing captured expressed TCRB transcripts. Method: immunoSEQ multiplex PCR; TCRdb's copy keeps in-frame clones and lacks some. This sample has 970,000 or so clones, with roughly 17% found just once. The chain joins TRBV5-4 to TRBJ2-5; D may be TRBD2 (5 bases). The receptor was isolated from a woman under 30 in good health. Sequencing was carried out using naive CD4+ T cells from blood. The DNA of the CDR3 is TGTGCCAGCAGCTCAGACTGGAGGTACCAAGAGACCCAGTACTTC. Residues: CASSSDWRYQETQYF.